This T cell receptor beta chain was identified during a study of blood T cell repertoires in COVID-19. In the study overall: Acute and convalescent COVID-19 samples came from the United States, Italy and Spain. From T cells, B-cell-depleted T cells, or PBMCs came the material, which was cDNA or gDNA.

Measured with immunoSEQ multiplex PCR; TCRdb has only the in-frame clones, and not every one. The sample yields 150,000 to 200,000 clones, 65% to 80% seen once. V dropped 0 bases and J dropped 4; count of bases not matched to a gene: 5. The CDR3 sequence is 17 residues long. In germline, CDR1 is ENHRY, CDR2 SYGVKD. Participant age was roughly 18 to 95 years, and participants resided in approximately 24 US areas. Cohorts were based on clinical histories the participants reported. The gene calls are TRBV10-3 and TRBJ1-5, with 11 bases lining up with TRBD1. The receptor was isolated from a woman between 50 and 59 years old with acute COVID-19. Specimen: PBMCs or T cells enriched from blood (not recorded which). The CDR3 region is CAISESKGTGGNQPQHF. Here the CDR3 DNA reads TGTGCCATCAGTGAGTCGAAGGGGACAGGGGGGAATCAGCCCCAGCATTTT.